These 13 T cell receptor beta chains originate from one sample sequenced in a study of T cell responses to AZD1222 COVID-19 vaccine. The method was immunoSEQ multiplex PCR; TCRdb's version includes in-frame clones alone and lacks a portion of them. Here the sample spans about 94,000 clones, over 75% being singletons. Sequencing was performed on peripheral blood, taken on day 0 of AZD1222 vaccination. The receptors here all came from an adult in good health.

The CDR3 is CASNLNRGNEQFF. CDR3 nucleotide sequence: TGTGCCAGTAACCTTAACAGGGGCAATGAGCAGTTCTTC. V usage is TRBV19 and J usage is TRBJ2-1, with TRBD1 matching over 7 bases. The J segment lost 6 bases and the V segment lost 7 bases, leaving 6 bases of the junction unmatched. The CDR3 length is 13 residues. Germline V CDR1 and CDR2: LNHDA, SQIVND (reference sequence).

The chain recombines TRBV6-1 with TRBJ2-2, with D hard to call. Germline V gene data show CDR1 as MNHNS and CDR2 as SASEGT. The ends were cut back, 1 base at V and 9 bases at J, with 6 bases in the middle. The CDR3 runs 12 residues. The CDR3 spells CASSEGARELFF. CDR3 DNA: TGTGCCAGCAGTGAAGGGGCCAGGGAGCTGTTTTTT.

The chain carries TRBV28 and TRBJ2-7; no clear D gene. The germline gives CDR1 MDHEN, CDR2 SYDVKM. Trimming pared 6 bases from V and 3 bases from J, leaving 12 bases between. The CDR3 extends over 13 amino acids. CDR3 in amino acids: CASSPSRSYEQYF. In DNA, the CDR3 is TGTGCCAGCAGCCCGTCAAGGAGCTACGAGCAGTACTTC.

The rearrangement joins TRBV7-2 to TRBJ2-5, with TRBD1 identical over 7 bases. The junction had 11 bases not matched to a gene; V was cut back by 2 bases and J by 5 bases. The CDR3 has 16 residues. CDR1 SGHTA and CDR2 FQGNSA come from the germline V gene. The DNA of the CDR3 is TGTGCCAGCAGCTTACTTCCTAGCATACAGGGGGAGACCCAGTACTTC. This codes for CASSLLPSIQGETQYF.

The chain combines TRBV5-1 with TRBJ2-1, with 7 bases identical to TRBD1. Germline values: CDR1 SGHRS, CDR2 YFSETQ. Trimming took 4 bases from V and 5 from J; bases not matched to a gene: 6. This CDR3 region has 14 residues. The CDR3 spells CASSPGTANNEQFF. DNA of the CDR3: TGCGCCAGCAGCCCCGGGACAGCGAACAATGAGCAGTTCTTC. The whole variable domain, remainder taken from reference TRBV5-1 and TRBJ2-1, is KAGVTQTPRYLIKTRGQQVTLSCSPISGHRSVSWYQQTPGQGLQFLFEYFSETQRNKGNFPGRFSGRQFSNSRSEMNVSTLELGDSALYLCASSPGTANNEQFFGPGTRLTVL.

V is TRBV10-3 and J is TRBJ2-5; 14 bases align to TRBD2. Germline V lookup: CDR1 ENHRY, CDR2 SYGVKD. The CDR3 is 16 residues long. V lost 3 bases to trimming and J lost 4 bases; unmatched junction nucleotides: 4. The CDR3 region has the DNA TGTGCCATCAGTGACGGACTAGCGGGGGGACGAGAGACCCAGTACTTC. Its protein product is CAISDGLAGGRETQYF.

The chain is built from TRBV6-5 and TRBJ2-2; 9 positions agree with TRBD1. This CDR3 has 15 amino acids. Trimming took 8 bases from V and 3 from J; bases not matched to a gene: 7. The germline V gene has CDR1 MNHEY and CDR2 SVGAGI. The CDR3 DNA reads as TGTGCCAGCCAGTCAGGGACAGGGTACACCGGGGAGCTGTTTTTT. The encoded protein is CASQSGTGYTGELFF.

The V gene is TRBV9, the J gene TRBJ1-1, with no clear D. CDR1 is SGDLS and CDR2 is YYNGEE in the germline V gene. The V gene lost 5 bases and the J gene lost 1 base, with 9 bases spanning the gap. The CDR3 contains 13 residues. CDR3 region: CASSAASNTEAFF. For the CDR3, the DNA is TGTGCCAGCAGTGCCGCGTCGAACACTGAAGCTTTCTTT.

The chain uses TRBV19 and TRBJ1-1; no clear D gene. The ends were cut back, 4 bases at V and 3 bases at J, with 9 bases in the middle. The germline CDR1 and CDR2 sequences are LNHDA and SQIVND (reference sequence). The CDR3 covers 13 residues. CDR3 amino acids: CASSSGRYTEAFF. The DNA of the CDR3 is TGTGCCAGTAGTAGCGGACGGTACACTGAAGCTTTCTTT.

The rearrangement uses TRBV19 and TRBJ1-5; 12 bases agree with TRBD1. The CDR3 runs 18 residues. V was clipped by 8 bases and J by 6 bases; unmatched bases: 17. The germline V gene encodes CDR1 LNHDA and CDR2 SQIVND (reference sequence). CDR3 amino acids: CASRTSTGQGARGQPQHF. CDR3 in DNA: TGTGCCAGTCGAACTTCGACGGGACAGGGGGCGAGAGGTCAGCCCCAGCATTTT.

The chain links TRBV7-3 to TRBJ2-2, with D perhaps matching TRBD2 (5 bases). Germline values: CDR1 SGHTA, CDR2 FQGTGA. There are 17 residues in the CDR3. The V gene lost 5 bases and the J gene lost 2 bases, with 18 bases spanning the gap. The chain's CDR3 is CASSRAAGRPNTGELFF. In DNA, the CDR3 is TGTGCCAGCAGCCGAGCGGCGGGCAGGCCAAACACCGGGGAGCTGTTTTTT.

The chain recombines TRBV7-8 with TRBJ2-2; D not resolved. V was cut by 8 bases and J by 0 bases, with 13 bases left in between. CDR3 size: 15 residues. The germline CDR1 and CDR2 sequences are SGHVS and FQNEAQ. The CDR3 region has the DNA TGTGCCAGCTTGGACGGGCAGGCGAACACCGGGGAGCTGTTTTTT. It encodes CASLDGQANTGELFF.

The gene calls are TRBV7-2 and TRBJ1-4; no reliable D call. The CDR3 is made up of 12 amino acids. Trimming took 1 base from V and 8 from J, leaving 5 bases between them. Germline loops: CDR1 SGHTA, CDR2 FQGNSA. The CDR3 DNA reads as TGTGCCAGCAGCTTAGTGCAGGAAAAACTGTTTTTT. It encodes CASSLVQEKLFF.